One sample yielded the 30 T cell receptor beta chains listed below, sequenced in a study of blood T cell repertoires in COVID-19. Method: immunoSEQ multiplex PCR; TCRdb's copy keeps in-frame clones and lacks some. The profile covers 30,000 to 40,000 clones, with roughly 80% appearing a single time and roughly 3.1% taken by the ten largest. Source material: peripheral blood. All receptors come from a man aged 70 or older with COVID-19, enrolled during active disease.

This clone was recorded a few times. The genes are TRBV6-5 and TRBJ1-2; tentative D call: TRBD1 (5 bases). CDR1 and CDR2 (germline): MNHEY, SVGAGI. The CDR3 is 12 amino acids. V was pared by 6 bases and J by 4 bases, with 9 bases between. The CDR3 coding sequence is TGTGCCAGCAGCCCCGGGGGCTATGGCTACACCTTC. Translation gives CASSPGGYGYTF.

J is TRBJ1-4 and V is TRBV7-2, with TRBD1 identical over 7 bases. Germline values: CDR1 SGHTA, CDR2 FQGNSA. The CDR3 totals 16 residues. With V trimmed by 0 bases and J by 5 bases, 6 bases remained unmatched. The DNA of the CDR3 is TGTGCCAGCAGCTTAGCCCAAGGGACAGAGAATGAAAAACTGTTTTTT. Translating gives CASSLAQGTENEKLFF.

This clone was observed a handful of times. The rearrangement joins TRBV28 to TRBJ1-2; perhaps TRBD1 as D (5 bases). The V gene lost 7 bases and the J gene lost 4 bases, with 13 bases spanning the gap. Looked up from germline, CDR1 is MDHEN and CDR2 is SYDVKM. The CDR3 sequence is 13 residues long. CDR3 bases: TGTGCCAGCATTGGAACAGGTCCCTATGGCTACACCTTC. Translation gives CASIGTGPYGYTF.

The rearrangement joins TRBV30 to TRBJ2-7; possible D gene TRBD1, 6 bases. In germline, CDR1 is GTSNPN, CDR2 SVGIG (reference sequence). Trimming removed 1 base from V and 4 bases from J, with 8 bases in between. The CDR3 consists of 12 residues. In DNA, the CDR3 is TGTGCCTGGAGTGGGACAGTTTACGAGCAGTACTTC. This gives the protein CAWSGTVYEQYF.

The chain carries TRBV28 and TRBJ1-5; maybe TRBD1 (5 bases). Trimming removed 2 bases at V and 3 bases at J, with 14 bases between. The germline V gene has CDR1 MDHEN and CDR2 SYDVKM. This CDR3 comprises 16 residues. CDR3 sequence reads: CASSLRKGQVNQPQHF. The CDR3 DNA reads as TGTGCCAGCAGTTTACGAAAGGGGCAGGTCAATCAGCCCCAGCATTTT.

V usage is TRBV19 and J usage is TRBJ1-1; D possibly corresponds to TRBD1 (6 bases). Germline V gene sequence: CDR1 LNHDA, CDR2 SQIVND (reference sequence). Deletions cut 4 bases from V and 3 bases from J, with 12 bases between. This CDR3 contains 14 residues. CDR3 sequence (DNA): TGTGCCAGTAGTAGCCCTCAGGGGTACACTGAAGCTTTCTTT. It is translated as CASSSPQGYTEAFF.

The rearrangement joins TRBV7-2 to TRBJ2-7; the match to TRBD1 covers 8 bases. Germline assignment: CDR1 SGHTA and CDR2 FQGNSA. The CDR3 extends over 14 amino acids. J gave up 6 bases and V 1 base, and 5 bases lay outside the gene matches. The CDR3 is CASSLGQGAGEQYF. The CDR3, as DNA: TGTGCCAGCAGCTTAGGGCAGGGGGCAGGCGAGCAGTACTTC.

This clone was counted between two and nine times. V gene TRBV30 combines with J gene TRBJ2-1, with D hard to call. V was clipped by 0 bases and J by 9 bases, with 18 bases between them. Germline CDR1 and CDR2: GTSNPN and SVGIG (reference sequence). The CDR3 consists of 15 residues. DNA of the CDR3: TGTGCCTGGAGTGTACTTCGACGTGGGCACGTTGAGCAGTTCTTC. Translation: CAWSVLRRGHVEQFF.

V gene TRBV10-3 combines with J gene TRBJ2-7, with D perhaps matching TRBD2 (5 bases). V was clipped by 6 bases and J by 3 bases, with 12 bases between them. CDR1 ENHRY and CDR2 SYGVKD come from the germline V gene. The CDR3 totals 13 residues. In DNA form, the CDR3 reads TGTGCCATCAGGACCCCGGGAAGCTACGAGCAGTACTTC. This encodes CAIRTPGSYEQYF.

The chain carries TRBV4-1 and TRBJ1-5; 11 bases align to TRBD1. The germline CDR1 and CDR2 sequences are MGHRA and YSYEKL. The CDR3 is 16 residues long. V lost 4 bases and J lost 1; bases outside the gene matches: 3. CDR3 region: CASSLDRGRSNQPQHF. DNA of the CDR3: TGCGCCAGCAGCCTGGACAGGGGGCGCAGCAATCAGCCCCAGCATTTT.

This clone occurred once. The chain joins TRBV11-2 to TRBJ2-3; maybe TRBD1 (6 bases). V lost 1 base and J lost 0, with 11 bases in between. The CDR3 runs to 16 residues. The V gene's germline CDR1 is SGHAT and CDR2 FQNNGV. DNA for the CDR3: TGTGCCAGCAGCTTAGGTCCAGGGACAAGCACAGATACGCAGTATTTT. Its translation: CASSLGPGTSTDTQYF.

The chain joins TRBV27 to TRBJ1-2, with 7 positions matching TRBD1. Germline V gene data show CDR1 as MNHEY and CDR2 as SMNVEV (reference sequence). Germline trimming cut 4 bases from V and 3 bases from J; bases unmatched to any gene: 11. The length of the CDR3 is 16 residues. The CDR3 region is CASSSWDSLGDYGYTF. DNA for the CDR3: TGTGCCAGCAGTTCATGGGACAGCCTCGGGGACTATGGCTACACCTTC.

V and J are TRBV5-5 and TRBJ1-4; perhaps TRBD1 as D (5 bases). Trimming cost V 3 bases and J 7 bases, with 13 bases left between them. The V gene's germline CDR1 is SGHKS and CDR2 YYEKEE (reference sequence). This CDR3 comprises 14 residues. The CDR3 DNA follows: TGTGCCAGCAGCTACCAGGGTCTACCTGAAAAACTGTTTTTT. Translating gives CASSYQGLPEKLFF.

The chain employs TRBV27 and TRBJ2-2, with TRBD2 as a possible D gene (5 bases). From germline, CDR1 is MNHEY and CDR2 SMNVEV (reference sequence). V was shortened by 5 bases and J by 2 bases, with 9 bases between the two germline ends. The CDR3 length is 14 residues. As DNA, the CDR3 is TGTGCCAGCAGTCCCGGACTCAACACCGGGGAGCTGTTTTTT. Its protein product is CASSPGLNTGELFF.

The chain is built from TRBV5-1 and TRBJ1-6, with 7 bases matching TRBD1. Trimming took 0 bases from V and 7 from J; bases not matched to a gene: 7. The CDR3 loop spans 16 amino acids. The germline V gene encodes CDR1 SGHRS and CDR2 YFSETQ. As DNA, the CDR3 is TGCGCCAGCAGCTTGGCGGGCAGGGGGAGCAATTCACCCCTCCACTTT. This sequence encodes CASSLAGRGSNSPLHF.

Only one count was recorded for this clone. The genes are TRBV5-1 and TRBJ1-1, with 10 bases matching TRBD1. This CDR3 contains 17 residues. V lost 4 bases to trimming and J lost 1 base; unmatched junction nucleotides: 10. Germline V gene lookup returns CDR1 SGHRS and CDR2 YFSETQ. Here the CDR3 reads CASSPVRDRGQNTEAFF. CDR3 DNA sequence: TGCGCCAGCAGCCCGGTCCGGGACAGGGGTCAGAACACTGAAGCTTTCTTT.

This chain links TRBV7-6 with TRBJ2-7; 9 nucleotides line up with TRBD2. Germline values: CDR1 SGHVS, CDR2 FNYEAQ. The V gene end was trimmed by 0 bases and the J gene end by 0 bases; junction bases not matched to a gene: 6. The CDR3 is made up of 17 amino acids. CDR3 DNA sequence: TGTGCCAGCAGCTTAGCGCCGGGACTAGCCAACTCCTACGAGCAGTACTTC. Translating it yields CASSLAPGLANSYEQYF.

The chain has TRBV27 and TRBJ2-1; 12 bases match TRBD2. CDR1 is MNHEY and CDR2 is SMNVEV in the germline V gene (reference sequence). After removal of 0 bases from V and 6 bases from J, the junction contained 9 bases not matched to a gene. CDR3 length equals 18 residues. CDR3 in amino acids: CASSLSLTSGRFVNEQFF. For the CDR3, the DNA is TGTGCCAGCAGTTTATCGCTGACTAGCGGGAGATTTGTCAATGAGCAGTTCTTC.

This clone occurred a few times. The J gene is TRBJ2-1, the V gene TRBV6-7; D remains ambiguous. TRBV6-7 is marked as an open reading frame, function uncertain. There are 16 residues in the CDR3. Deletions cut 0 bases from V and 2 bases from J, with 11 bases between. Here the CDR3 DNA reads TGTGCCAGCAGTTACTCCTTCAGGTGCACCTACAATGAGCAGTTCTTC. Its translation: CASSYSFRCTYNEQFF.

J is TRBJ2-7 and V is TRBV5-1, with 12 bases identical to TRBD1. The trim removed 5 bases at V and 6 bases at J, leaving 9 bases unmatched. The CDR3 has 15 residues. Germline CDR1 is SGHRS and CDR2 is YFSETQ. CDR3 region: CASSPTGTGGLEQYF. CDR3 DNA: TGCGCCAGCAGTCCCACCGGGACAGGGGGCCTCGAGCAGTACTTC.

The chain links TRBV29-1 to TRBJ1-1; D ambiguous. The germline gives CDR1 SQVTM, CDR2 ANQGSEA. There are 12 residues in the CDR3. V lost 1 base and J lost 6, with 9 bases in between. CDR3 in amino acids: CSVEGGSSEAFF. The CDR3, as DNA: TGCAGCGTTGAAGGAGGTTCCTCTGAAGCTTTCTTT.

V usage is TRBV10-2 and J usage is TRBJ2-1; D not resolved. Per germline, CDR1 WSHSY and CDR2 SAAADI. The CDR3 consists of 15 residues. Trimming pared 3 bases from V and 8 bases from J, leaving 17 bases between. The CDR3 region has the DNA TGCGCCAGCAGTGATGTCCTAGAGCTCACCTATGAGCAGTTCTTC. Protein: CASSDVLELTYEQFF.

The chain employs TRBV7-8 and TRBJ1-4; D gene unclear. The V and J ends lost 5 bases and 7 bases respectively, with 17 bases between them. This CDR3 region has 15 residues. CDR1 SGHVS and CDR2 FQNEAQ come from the germline V gene. CDR3: CASSPNIRPGEKLFF. The CDR3 DNA reads as TGTGCCAGCAGCCCAAACATACGACCGGGTGAAAAACTGTTTTTT.

This clone has just one count. The rearrangement links TRBV7-2 to TRBJ2-5, with TRBD2 as a possible D gene (6 bases). Trimming removed 2 bases at V and 5 bases at J, with 15 bases between. Germline lookup yields CDR1 SGHTA and CDR2 FQGNSA. This CDR3 has 15 residues. In nucleotides, the CDR3 is TGTGCCAGCAGCTTAATGGGGACTGGCTTGGAGACCCAGTACTTC. Amino acids: CASSLMGTGLETQYF.

The chain joins TRBV5-4 to TRBJ2-7; TRBD2 is a possible D gene (5 bases). Germline-derived CDR1 and CDR2 are SGHNT and YYREEE (reference sequence). This CDR3 comprises 12 residues. Trimming cost V 4 bases and J 0 bases, with 5 bases left between them. DNA for the CDR3: TGTGCCAGCAGCCGGGACTCCTACGAGCAGTACTTC. Translating gives CASSRDSYEQYF.

The chain has TRBV29-1 and TRBJ2-2; D is possibly TRBD2 (6 bases). V was clipped by 5 bases and J by 5 bases, with 15 bases between them. Germline loops: CDR1 SQVTM, CDR2 ANQGSEA. This CDR3 contains 14 residues. CDR3 loop: CSVIYGGGTGELFF. As DNA, the CDR3 is TGCAGCGTTATCTACGGGGGAGGAACCGGGGAGCTGTTTTTT.

The rearrangement uses TRBV14 and TRBJ2-7, with TRBD2 matching over 11 bases. The CDR3 contains 16 residues. V was clipped by 0 bases and J by 7 bases; unmatched bases: 8. The germline gives CDR1 SGHDN, CDR2 FVKESK. The DNA for the CDR3 is TGTGCCAGCAGCCAAGATCGAACTAGCGGGAGTTGGGAGCAGTACTTC. This codes for CASSQDRTSGSWEQYF.

The genes are TRBV7-2 and TRBJ1-2; tentatively, D is TRBD1 (5 bases). This CDR3 contains 13 residues. CDR1 SGHTA and CDR2 FQGNSA come from the germline V gene. Trimming pared 7 bases from V and 2 bases from J, leaving 11 bases between. This CDR3 reads CASNPDSNYGYTF. The CDR3 nucleotides are TGTGCCAGCAACCCAGACAGCAACTATGGCTACACCTTC.

The rearrangement joins TRBV21-1 to TRBJ1-6. TRBV21-1 is a known pseudogene. The CDR3 length is 16 residues. DNA of the CDR3: TGTGCCAGCAGCAAGGGGGGACCCAAAAGGGATTCACCCCTCCACTTT. Protein sequence: CASSKGGPKRDSPLHF.

The chain is built from TRBV7-2 and TRBJ2-7; TRBD2 agrees at 8 bases. The CDR3 consists of 15 residues. V gave up 7 bases and J gave up 6 bases; unmatched junction bases: 14. Germline lookup yields CDR1 SGHTA and CDR2 FQGNSA. The CDR3 nucleotides are TGTGCCAGCACCCTAGCGGGCGGGAGGACTGGCGAGCAGTACTTC. This gives the protein CASTLAGGRTGEQYF. The whole variable domain, filled in from reference TRBV7-2 and TRBJ2-7, reads GAGVSQSPSNKVTEKGKDVELRCDPISGHTALYWYRQSLGQGLEFLIYFQGNSAPDKSGLPSDRFSAERTGGSVSTLTIQRTQQEDSAVYLCASTLAGGRTGEQYFGPGTRLTVT.